A selection of T cell receptor beta chains follows, all from one sample in a study of blood T cells in healthy people across ages. TCRdb reprocessed the 5' RACE reads with MiXCR, giving one entry per CDR3 protein. This table holds 1,300,000 or so distinct CDR3 sequences, 45% to 70% found once. Sequenced sample: blood. These receptor sequences come from a man aged 18 to 30 in good health. Both conserved end residues are part of each CDR3. The order of the fields is CDR3 protein, D gene, V gene, CDR3 length. A D gene is named only where the DNA matches it firmly.

cdr3_aa: CASSLETQETQYF
d_call: NA
v_call: TRBV7-6
cdr3_length: 13

cdr3_aa: CASSEGGERYF
d_call: NA
v_call: TRBV10-2
cdr3_length: 11

cdr3_aa: CASSPGQGRQNEQFF
d_call: TRBD1
v_call: TRBV11-3
cdr3_length: 15

cdr3_aa: CSARLWESSYNSPLHF
d_call: NA
v_call: TRBV20-1
cdr3_length: 16

cdr3_aa: CSAKRAGDNTGELFF
d_call: NA
v_call: TRBV20-1
cdr3_length: 15

cdr3_aa: CASSLGPTRDTGELFF
d_call: NA
v_call: TRBV13
cdr3_length: 16

cdr3_aa: CASKGVSSYNEQFF
d_call: NA
v_call: TRBV5-1
cdr3_length: 14

cdr3_aa: CAWYLPGTTRNTEAFF
d_call: NA
v_call: TRBV30
cdr3_length: 16

cdr3_aa: CSAGGGTDTQYF
d_call: NA
v_call: TRBV29-1
cdr3_length: 12

cdr3_aa: CASSVLSGYTDTQYF
d_call: NA
v_call: TRBV9
cdr3_length: 15